Listed here are 14 T cell receptor beta chains from one sample, sequenced in a study of graft-versus-host responses after intestinal transplantation. Their cognate antigens are unknown. Libraries were prepared by immunoSEQ multiplex PCR; TCRdb keeps only in-frame clonotypes and omits some of them. Found here are 90,000 to 150,000 clones, 95% of them singletons; the top ten hold over 2.5%. The source was unstimulated CD8+ T cells sorted from spleen or lymph node cells, collected before intestinal transplant. These receptors came from a human donor who received an intestinal transplant.

The chain joins TRBV14 to TRBJ1-1; TRBD1 might be the D (5 bases). Trimming stripped 4 bases from V and 10 bases from J, with 19 bases between. CDR1 and CDR2 (germline): SGHDN, FVKESK. The CDR3 is made up of 14 amino acids. Here the CDR3 reads CASSLGGNGVSAFF. DNA of the CDR3: TGTGCCAGCAGCCTTGGGGGGAACGGCGTCTCAGCTTTCTTT.

The rearrangement joins TRBV27 to TRBJ2-7; D possibly matches TRBD1 or TRBD2 (5 bases each). The CDR3 has 13 amino acids. Trimming took 3 bases from V and 3 from J, leaving 9 bases between them. CDR1 is MNHEY and CDR2 is SMNVEV in the germline V gene (reference sequence). The chain's CDR3 is CASSLRGNYEQYF. The CDR3 nucleotides are TGTGCCAGCAGTTTGAGGGGCAACTACGAGCAGTACTTC.

V is TRBV2 and J is TRBJ2-3; a possible D gene is TRBD1 (6 bases). CDR3 length: 14 residues. Germline-derived CDR1 and CDR2 are SNHLY and FYNNEI. V lost 9 bases to trimming and J lost 1 base, with 14 bases between them. CDR3 region: CARQGILGTDTQYF. CDR3 DNA: TGTGCCAGGCAGGGGATATTAGGCACAGATACGCAGTATTTT.

Notes on this clone: Other nucleotide sequences in the sample specify the same CDR3. This chain uses TRBV25-1 with TRBJ2-5, with 8 nucleotides matching TRBD2. CDR3 size: 15 residues. The ends lost 1 base at V and 5 bases at J; junction bases unmatched: 6. Germline values: CDR1 MGHDK, CDR2 SYGVNS. As DNA, the CDR3 is TGTGCCAGCAGTGAATTATCGGGAGGGGAGGAGACCCAGTACTTC. It encodes CASSELSGGEETQYF.

The rearrangement joins TRBV10-2 to TRBJ2-3; 8 nucleotides agree with TRBD1. Germline V gene sequence: CDR1 WSHSY, CDR2 SAAADI. J gave up 4 bases and V 8 bases, and 8 bases lay outside the gene matches. This CDR3 has 14 residues. CDR3 bases: TGCGCCAGCTCGGACAGGGTCGGTGCAGATACGCAGTATTTT. Its protein product is CASSDRVGADTQYF.

The chain uses TRBV4-1 and TRBJ2-2; 7 positions match TRBD1. There are 14 residues in the CDR3. From germline, CDR1 is MGHRA and CDR2 YSYEKL. The trim removed 5 bases at V and 1 base at J, leaving 1 base unmatched. CDR3 DNA sequence: TGCGCCAGCAGCGGGACAGAGAACACCGGGGAGCTGTTTTTT. Its translation: CASSGTENTGELFF.

V usage is TRBV4-1 and J usage is TRBJ2-1; no clear D gene. CDR1 and CDR2 (germline): MGHRA, YSYEKL. Trimming removed 2 bases from V and 0 bases from J, with 14 bases in between. This CDR3 is 17 amino acids long. CDR3 in amino acids: CASSQRQTAFSYNEQFF. The CDR3 coding sequence is TGCGCCAGCAGCCAAAGGCAGACGGCTTTCTCCTACAATGAGCAGTTCTTC.

This sequence joins TRBV9 and TRBJ2-1, with 10 nucleotides matching TRBD2. Germline values: CDR1 SGDLS, CDR2 YYNGEE. The CDR3 spans 15 residues. The J segment lost 3 bases and the V segment lost 3 bases, leaving 3 bases of the junction unmatched. CDR3 sequence reads: CASSARTSGYNEQFF. DNA of the CDR3: TGTGCCAGCAGCGCGCGGACTAGCGGCTACAATGAGCAGTTCTTC.

The chain employs TRBV5-5 and TRBJ1-5; D ambiguous. V shed 0 bases and J shed 3 bases, with 10 bases lying between them. The CDR3 is 15 residues long. Per germline, CDR1 SGHKS and CDR2 YYEKEE (reference sequence). The CDR3 here is CASSLASRPNQPQHF. In DNA form, the CDR3 reads TGTGCCAGCAGCTTGGCGTCACGACCCAATCAGCCCCAGCATTTT. Full variable domain (outside the CDR3, taken from reference TRBV5-5 and TRBJ1-5): DAGVTQSPTHLIKTRGQQVTLRCSPISGHKSVSWYQQVLGQGPQFIFQYYEKEERGRGNFPDRFSARQFPNYSSELNVNALLLGDSALYLCASSLASRPNQPQHFGDGTRLSIL.

The V gene is TRBV4-3, the J gene TRBJ2-7; 10 positions match TRBD1. Per the germline V gene, CDR1 is LGHNA and CDR2 is YSLEER. Trimming at V came to 1 base and at J to 4 bases, leaving 4 bases not matched to a gene. This CDR3 is built from 15 residues. CDR3 nucleotide sequence: TGCGCCAGCAGCCAAGGGACAGGGGGGACTTACGAGCAGTACTTC. This encodes CASSQGTGGTYEQYF.

The chain combines TRBV11-2 with TRBJ2-6; D not certain. The CDR3 totals 16 residues. Trimming removed 5 bases at V and 0 bases at J, with 11 bases between. Germline CDR1 and CDR2: SGHAT and FQNNGV. Written as DNA, the CDR3 is TGTGCCAGCAGCACCTTATCATTCTCTGGGGCCAACGTCCTGACTTTC. This translates into CASSTLSFSGANVLTF.

As to this clone: Germline is not matched at one junction end, which may reflect a read error. The chain employs TRBV19 and TRBJ2-7; 12 bases are shared with TRBD2. This CDR3 contains 15 residues. Germline CDR1 reads LNHDA; CDR2 reads SQIVND (reference sequence). CDR3 in amino acids: CASSPGLAGTYERYF. DNA for the CDR3: TGTGCCAGTAGTCCCGGACTAGCGGGAACGTACGAGCGGTACTTC.

V usage is TRBV7-2 and J usage is TRBJ2-1; D unresolved. The CDR3 covers 14 residues. The germline V and J ends were trimmed by 2 bases and 5 bases, with 10 bases remaining between them. Germline values: CDR1 SGHTA, CDR2 FQGNSA. As DNA, the CDR3 is TGTGCCAGCAGCTTACTCCTAGGTGACAATGAGCAGTTCTTC. It codes for CASSLLLGDNEQFF.

The chain couples TRBV7-2 to TRBJ2-7, with 8 bases matching TRBD1. With 0 bases clipped from V and 5 bases from J, the junction kept 6 bases outside the gene matches. CDR1 is SGHTA and CDR2 is FQGNSA in the germline V gene. The CDR3 sequence is 15 residues long. This chain's CDR3 is CASSLAYRGADEQYF. The CDR3 bases are TGTGCCAGCAGCTTAGCGTACAGGGGGGCTGACGAGCAGTACTTC. The whole variable domain, remainder taken from reference TRBV7-2 and TRBJ2-7, is GAGVSQSPSNKVTEKGKDVELRCDPISGHTALYWYRQSLGQGLEFLIYFQGNSAPDKSGLPSDRFSAERTGGSVSTLTIQRTQQEDSAVYLCASSLAYRGADEQYFGPGTRLTVT.